This section outlines one T cell receptor beta chain sequence together with its context. The time point denotes: patch test 3, about 24 weeks after DPC sensitization. Treatment given: therapeutic diphenylcyclopropenone sensitization with weekly scalp DPC. Blood draws came first, before each patch test. The data were taken from a study of human T cells and chemical hapten exposure. Study as a whole: Patients had diphenylcyclopropenone applied to the scalp weekly throughout the approximately 25-week study. DPC at 0.01% went onto the upper back in patch tests, read at 6 days.

Trimming pared 8 bases from V and 5 bases from J, leaving 13 bases between. CDR3 size: 12 residues. Germline CDR1 is SQVTM and CDR2 is ANQGSEA. The library tagged each cDNA molecule with unique molecular identifiers. TCRdb reanalysed the RACE reads using MiXCR and keeps one entry per CDR3 protein. The sample holds about 82,000 distinct CDR3 sequences, 10% to 15% seen once. This specimen consisted of whole blood, obtained in connection with sensitization to the hapten diphenylcyclopropenone (DPC). V gene TRBV29-1 combines with J gene TRBJ2-1; perhaps TRBD2 as D (5 bases). The clonotype was recovered from a woman aged 45-60 years with alopecia areata. Some clones in this sample may be carry-over from other donors' samples. CDR3 in DNA: TGCAGCACCGGACTTGCGGACAATGAGCAGTTCTTC. This codes for CSTGLADNEQFF.